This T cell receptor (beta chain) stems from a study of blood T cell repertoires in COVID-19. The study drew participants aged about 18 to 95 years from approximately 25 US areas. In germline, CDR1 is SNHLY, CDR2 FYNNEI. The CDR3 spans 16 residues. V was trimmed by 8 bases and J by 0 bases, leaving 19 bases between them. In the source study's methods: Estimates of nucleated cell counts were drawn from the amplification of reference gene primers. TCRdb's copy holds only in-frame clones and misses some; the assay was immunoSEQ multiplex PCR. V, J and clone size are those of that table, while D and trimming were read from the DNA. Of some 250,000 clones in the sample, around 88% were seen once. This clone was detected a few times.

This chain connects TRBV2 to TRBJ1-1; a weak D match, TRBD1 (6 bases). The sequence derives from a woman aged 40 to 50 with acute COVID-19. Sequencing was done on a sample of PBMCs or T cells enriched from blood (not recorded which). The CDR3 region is CASAGGRITVNTEAFF. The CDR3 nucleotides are TGTGCCAGCGCGGGGGGGCGAATAACAGTGAACACTGAAGCTTTCTTT.